The source of this TCR beta chain is a study of vaccination and CD4 T cells after COVID-19. V was trimmed by 6 bases and J by 1 base, leaving 9 bases between them. Germline values: CDR1 LNHDA, CDR2 SQIVND (reference sequence). This CDR3 has 13 residues. This clonotype was picked up a small number of times. Its antigen is unknown. Regarding time point: late sampling 161 to 241 days after vaccination in a few convalescent patients. The treatment here: roughly ten-day PBMC culture with coronavirus spike peptide pools or control peptides (ViraFEST assay). Cultured CD4+ T-cell DNA underwent Oncomine TCR Beta short-read sequencing. TCRdb re-derived calls from the PCR reads in MiXCR, one entry per CDR3 protein. The table has under 20,000 distinct CDR3 sequences, around 50% seen once.

The rearrangement joins TRBV19 to TRBJ1-1; D remains unclear. This specimen consisted of CD4+ T cells from blood, cultured in vitro, obtained about 7 months after SARS-CoV-2 vaccination. The sequence was obtained from a human donor who had recovered from COVID-19. This CDR3 is CASSQAGNTEAFF. CDR3 in DNA: TGTGCCAGTAGCCAAGCCGGGAACACTGAAGCTTTCTTT.